This T cell receptor (beta chain) was recovered during a study of patients and donors after allogeneic stem cell transplantation (dated by TCRdb to 2018 to 2021). A remark on this clonotype: There is no known antigen for this receptor. Base qualities are not recorded, but no much larger clone differs from it by a single base.

The library was produced with RT-PCR. Sequenced using a NextSeq 550. Using fastp trimming at Q25 and MiXCR clonotype assembly, TCRdb reanalyzed the public sequencing data and kept in-frame beta chains. Under each unique CDR3 protein, matching rows form one entry showing the most common genes and DNA. Counted in this sample were more than 150,000 distinct CDR3 sequences; 24% of them appeared once. The ten top clones hold roughly 25% of the sample. CDR1 and CDR2 (SGHDN, FVKESK) derive from the germline V gene. V lost 1 base and J lost 11 bases; the stretch between them is 18 bases long. From the cysteine up to the phenylalanine, the CDR3 has a length of 15 residues. Just CDR3 DNA is preserved here, 45 bases in frame from base 1.

This sequence originates from a human donor who was either an allogeneic HSCT recipient or a stem cell or donor lymphocyte infusion donor (not recorded which). It is not recorded whose cells these are; they may come from a transplant donor. Here the chain combines TRBV14 and TRBJ2-1, and the D gene may be TRBD1, 6 bases matching. The sample consisted of blood, either unsorted or a sorted T cell fraction (not recorded which). The encoded CDR3 is CASSQGYMARDKQFF. Here is the DNA: TGTGCCAGCAGCCAAGGTTACATGGCCAGGGACAAGCAGTTCTTC.